The present T cell receptor beta chain was sequenced within a study of blood T cells in healthy people across ages. PCR was performed a second time for about 7 to 12 cycles using a sample-barcoded 5' primer and a J-beta primer mix. The study obtained at least 2.5 million CDR3-containing paired-end reads from every sample. MiXCR, run by TCRdb on the 5' RACE reads, gives a single entry per CDR3 protein. This table has more than 650,000 distinct CDR3 sequences, 20% to 25% appearing once. Donor samples were obtained from healthy Caucasian individuals from Russia, aged about 6 to 95. No fewer than 7 million PBMCs went into each sample. Per germline, CDR1 LNHNV and CDR2 YYDKDF (reference sequence). Between the trimmed V and J ends, which lost 6 bases and 3 bases, there was a span of 14 bases. This CDR3 comprises 14 residues.

The chain links TRBV15 to TRBJ1-1; weak D call: TRBD1 (6 bases). The sequenced material came from blood. The source is a man in his 70s in good health. CDR3 region: CATSWRRGDTEAFF. In DNA, the CDR3 is TGTGCCACCAGTTGGAGGAGGGGGGACACTGAAGCTTTCTTT.